This T cell receptor (beta chain) emerged from a study of Ad26.COV2.S vaccination and SARS-CoV-2 variants. At the level of the study: Trial arm assignment for the donor was COV1001 Ad26.COV2.S. Ad26.COV2.S shots went into the muscle once or twice, 56 days apart.

Data came from immunoSEQ multiplex PCR; TCRdb stores just in-frame clones and leaves some out. The sample shows over 250,000 clones, over 75% of them seen only once. Overall study findings and caveats: Measures of TCR breadth and depth may have fallen short of total T cell responses.

About this clone itself: The antigen is unknown.

As to treatment: some 20 received Ad26.COV2.S at low or high dose, single or two shots; roughly five received placebo; per-sample allocation not given. Sampling was done on day 63 after the first vaccine or placebo injection. At a Boston site, the person donating was an adult of 18-55 years. Per the germline V gene, CDR1 is SGHRS and CDR2 is YFSETQ. This CDR3 has 17 amino acids. V lost 4 bases and J lost 2, with 19 bases in between. The receptor comes from a person between 18 and 65 years old who received the Ad26.COV2.S COVID-19 vaccine or a placebo. The sample consisted of peripheral blood, taken in a trial of Ad26.COV2.S vaccine versus placebo. This chain joins TRBV5-1 and TRBJ1-3, with a possible D match to TRBD1 (5 bases). The DNA of the CDR3 is TGCGCCAGCAGCCTAACCGGGACCGCTGGCCCTGGAAACACCATATATTTT. This sequence encodes CASSLTGTAGPGNTIYF.